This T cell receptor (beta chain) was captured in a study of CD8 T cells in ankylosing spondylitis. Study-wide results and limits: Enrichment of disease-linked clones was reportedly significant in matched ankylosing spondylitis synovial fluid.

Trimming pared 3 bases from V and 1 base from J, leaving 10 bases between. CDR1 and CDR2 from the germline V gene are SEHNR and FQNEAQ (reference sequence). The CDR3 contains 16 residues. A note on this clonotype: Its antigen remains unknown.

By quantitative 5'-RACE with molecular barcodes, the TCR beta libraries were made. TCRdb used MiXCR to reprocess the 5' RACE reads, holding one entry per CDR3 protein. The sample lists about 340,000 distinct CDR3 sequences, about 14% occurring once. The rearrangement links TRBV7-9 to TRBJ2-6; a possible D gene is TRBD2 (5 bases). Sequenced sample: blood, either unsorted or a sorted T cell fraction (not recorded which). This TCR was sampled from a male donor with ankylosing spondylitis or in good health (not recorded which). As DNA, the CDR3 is TGTGCCAGCAGCTTCGGAGGAATGTCTGGGGCCAACGTCCTGACTTTC. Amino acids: CASSFGGMSGANVLTF.